Listed here is a single TCR beta chain. Libraries were prepared by immunoSEQ multiplex PCR; TCRdb keeps only in-frame clonotypes and omits some of them. The sample holds 150,000 to 200,000 clones, around 87% seen once. The sample originates from a study of blood T cell repertoires in COVID-19. Study overall: Samples taken during acute and convalescent COVID-19 were collected in the United States, Italy and Spain.

Germline assignment: CDR1 SGHTA and CDR2 FQGTGA. CDR3 length equals 13 residues. V was pared by 5 bases and J by 3 bases, with 9 bases between. The receptor was isolated from a man aged 35-49 years with active or convalescent COVID-19. Sequences were obtained from peripheral blood. The chain has TRBV7-3 and TRBJ2-3; tentatively, D is TRBD2 (5 bases). The CDR3 loop is CASSTTRTDTQYF. The CDR3 bases are TGTGCCAGCAGCACTACTAGAACAGATACGCAGTATTTT.